The 4 T cell receptor beta chains listed next were all sequenced from one sample in a study of blood T cell repertoires in COVID-19. Using immunoSEQ multiplex PCR, the repertoire was profiled, and TCRdb retains in-frame clones only, with some absent. Of roughly 110,000 clones listed, around 84% are singletons. The sample consisted of peripheral blood. These receptor sequences come from a human donor in a cohort sampled during active COVID-19.

V and J are TRBV14 and TRBJ1-2, with unresolved D. Germline-derived CDR1 and CDR2 are SGHDN and FVKESK. V was cut by 2 bases and J by 4 bases, with 8 bases left in between. This CDR3 has 13 residues. DNA for the CDR3: TGTGCCAGCAGCCAATCTAGTAGCTATGGCTACACCTTC. Its translation: CASSQSSSYGYTF.

V gene TRBV5-5 combines with J gene TRBJ2-1, with D possibly matching TRBD1 (5 bases). Trimming left V 4 bases short and J 8 bases short, with 16 bases between. Looked up from germline, CDR1 is SGHKS and CDR2 is YYEKEE (reference sequence). This CDR3 comprises 14 residues. CDR3 residues: CASSPSQGWYEQFF. The CDR3, as DNA: TGTGCCAGCAGCCCCAGCCAGGGTTGGTATGAGCAGTTCTTC.

J is TRBJ2-7 and V is TRBV27, with 9 bases matching TRBD1. The CDR3 runs to 15 residues. The V gene end was trimmed by 4 bases and the J gene end by 3 bases; junction bases not matched to a gene: 7. The germline V gene encodes CDR1 MNHEY and CDR2 SMNVEV (reference sequence). The CDR3 protein is CASSSPGQGFYEQYF. The CDR3 bases are TGTGCCAGCAGTTCCCCGGGACAGGGTTTCTACGAGCAGTACTTC.

The chain links TRBV11-2 to TRBJ1-6; the D gene is possibly TRBD1 (5 bases). Germline V lookup: CDR1 SGHAT, CDR2 FQNNGV. The CDR3 has 14 residues. Between the trimmed V and J ends, which lost 1 base and 7 bases, there was a span of 8 bases. The CDR3 protein is CASSLVQENSPLHF. CDR3 nucleotide sequence: TGTGCCAGCAGCTTAGTACAGGAGAATTCACCCCTCCACTTT. Supplemented by reference TRBV11-2 and TRBJ1-6, the full variable domain reads EAGVAQSPRYKIIEKRQSVAFWCNPISGHATLYWYQQILGQGPKLLIQFQNNGVVDDSQLPKDRFSAERLKGVDSTLKIQPAKLEDSAVYLCASSLVQENSPLHFGNGTRLTVT.